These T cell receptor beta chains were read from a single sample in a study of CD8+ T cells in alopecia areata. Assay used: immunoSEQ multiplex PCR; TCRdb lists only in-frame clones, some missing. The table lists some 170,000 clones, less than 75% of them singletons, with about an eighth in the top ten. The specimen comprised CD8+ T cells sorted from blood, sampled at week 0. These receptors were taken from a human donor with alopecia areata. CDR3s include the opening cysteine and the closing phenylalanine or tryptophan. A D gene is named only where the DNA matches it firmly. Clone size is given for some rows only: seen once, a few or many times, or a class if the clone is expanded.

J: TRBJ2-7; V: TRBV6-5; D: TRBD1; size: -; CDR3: CASSFGDSYEQYF; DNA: TGTGCCAGCAGCTTCGGGGACAGCTACGAGCAGTACTTC
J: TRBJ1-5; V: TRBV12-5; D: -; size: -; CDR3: CASGLVGGNQPQHF; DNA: TGTGCTAGTGGTTTGGTTGGGGGAAACCAGCCCCAGCATTTT
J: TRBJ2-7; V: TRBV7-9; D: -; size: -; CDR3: CASSTGLQQYF; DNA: TGTGCCAGCAGCACCGGACTCCAGCAGTACTTC
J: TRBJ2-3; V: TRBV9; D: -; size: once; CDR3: CASSVGGSSTDTQYF; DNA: TGTGCCAGCAGCGTAGGTGGATCTAGCACAGATACGCAGTATTTT
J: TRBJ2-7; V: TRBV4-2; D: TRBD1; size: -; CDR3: CASSQLSQGTVYEQYF; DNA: TGTGCCAGCAGCCAGCTCTCACAGGGGACCGTCTACGAGCAGTACTTC
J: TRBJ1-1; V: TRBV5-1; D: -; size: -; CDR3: CASSLPGLGNTEAFF; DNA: TGCGCCAGCAGCTTGCCAGGTCTGGGGAACACTGAAGCTTTCTTT
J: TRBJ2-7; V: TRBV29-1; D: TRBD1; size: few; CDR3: CSVVAGGTYEQYF; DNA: TGCAGCGTTGTGGCAGGGGGAACCTACGAGCAGTACTTC
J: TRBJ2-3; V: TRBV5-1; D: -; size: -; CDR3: CASSQASTDTQYF; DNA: TGCGCCAGCTCTCAGGCGAGCACAGATACGCAGTATTTT
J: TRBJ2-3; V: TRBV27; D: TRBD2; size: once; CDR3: CASSFGNLAASTDTQYF; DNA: TGTGCCAGCAGTTTTGGGAACCTAGCGGCTAGCACAGATACGCAGTATTTT
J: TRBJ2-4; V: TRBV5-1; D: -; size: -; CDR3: CASSLAGRNALNIQYF; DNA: TGCGCCAGCAGCTTGGCAGGGAGGAATGCCTTAAACATTCAGTACTTC
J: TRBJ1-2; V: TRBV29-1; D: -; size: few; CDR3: CSVEDPTRGYGYTF; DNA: TGCAGCGTTGAAGATCCCACCCGAGGCTATGGCTACACCTTC
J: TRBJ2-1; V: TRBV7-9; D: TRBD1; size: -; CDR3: CASSQTQGDSYNEQFF; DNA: TGTGCCAGCAGTCAAACCCAGGGGGACTCCTACAATGAGCAGTTCTTC
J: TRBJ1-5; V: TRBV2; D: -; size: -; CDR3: CASYDGLNQPQHF; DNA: TGTGCCAGCTACGACGGCCTAAATCAGCCCCAGCATTTT
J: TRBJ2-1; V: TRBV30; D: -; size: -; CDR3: CAWSVRTLSYNEQFF; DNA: TGTGCCTGGAGTGTACGAACCCTCTCCTACAATGAGCAGTTCTTC
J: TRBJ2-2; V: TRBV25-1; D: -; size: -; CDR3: CASIWGGELFF; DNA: TGTGCCAGCATCTGGGGCGGGGAGCTGTTTTTT
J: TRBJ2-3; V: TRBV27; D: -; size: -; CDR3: CASSFFPDRFTDTQYF; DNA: TGTGCCAGCAGTTTTTTCCCGGACAGATTCACAGATACGCAGTATTTT
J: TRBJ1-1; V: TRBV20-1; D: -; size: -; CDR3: CSAPLNGEAFF; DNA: TGCAGTGCTCCTCTTAACGGGGAAGCTTTCTTT
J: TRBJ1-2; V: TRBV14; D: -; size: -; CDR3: CASSQEIGTSYGYTF; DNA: TGTGCCAGCAGCCAAGAGATAGGGACAAGCTATGGCTACACCTTC
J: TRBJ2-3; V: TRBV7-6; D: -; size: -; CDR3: CASSLGTTDTQYF; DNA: TGTGCCAGCAGCTTAGGGACAACAGATACGCAGTATTTT
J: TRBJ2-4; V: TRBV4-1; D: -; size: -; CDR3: CASSQEGGTHNIQYF; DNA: TGCGCCAGCAGCCAAGAAGGTGGGACCCACAACATTCAGTACTTC